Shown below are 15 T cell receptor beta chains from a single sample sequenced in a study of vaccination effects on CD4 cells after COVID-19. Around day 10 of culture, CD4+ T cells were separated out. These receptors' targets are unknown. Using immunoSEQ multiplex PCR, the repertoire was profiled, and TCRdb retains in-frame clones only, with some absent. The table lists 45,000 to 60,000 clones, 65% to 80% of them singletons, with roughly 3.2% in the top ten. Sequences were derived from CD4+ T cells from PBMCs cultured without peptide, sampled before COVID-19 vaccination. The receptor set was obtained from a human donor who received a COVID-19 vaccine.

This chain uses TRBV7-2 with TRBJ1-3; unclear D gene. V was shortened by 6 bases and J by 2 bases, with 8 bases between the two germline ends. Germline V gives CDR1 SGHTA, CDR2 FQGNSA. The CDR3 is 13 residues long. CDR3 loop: CASRGAAGNTIYF. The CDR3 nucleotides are TGTGCCAGCAGGGGTGCCGCTGGAAACACCATATATTTT.

The DNA of the CDR3 is TGTGCCAGCAGGGAAGGGACCTCCTCTAACTATGGCTACACCTTC. It codes for CASREGTSSNYGYTF. The chain employs TRBV7-3 and TRBJ1-2; weak D call: TRBD1 (5 bases). CDR1 SGHTA and CDR2 FQGTGA come from the germline V gene. V was trimmed by 6 bases and J by 0 bases, leaving 14 bases between them. CDR3 length equals 15 residues.

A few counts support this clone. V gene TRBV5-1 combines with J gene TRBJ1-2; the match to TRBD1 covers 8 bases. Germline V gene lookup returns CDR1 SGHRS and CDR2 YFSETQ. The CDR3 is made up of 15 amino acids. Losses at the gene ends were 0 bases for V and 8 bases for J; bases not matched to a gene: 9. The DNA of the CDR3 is TGCGCCAGCAGCTTGGAGACAGGGACAGGCGGGGGCTACACCTTC. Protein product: CASSLETGTGGGYTF. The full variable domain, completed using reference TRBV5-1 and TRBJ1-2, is KAGVTQTPRYLIKTRGQQVTLSCSPISGHRSVSWYQQTPGQGLQFLFEYFSETQRNKGNFPGRFSGRQFSNSRSEMNVSTLELGDSALYLCASSLETGTGGGYTFGSGTRLTVV.

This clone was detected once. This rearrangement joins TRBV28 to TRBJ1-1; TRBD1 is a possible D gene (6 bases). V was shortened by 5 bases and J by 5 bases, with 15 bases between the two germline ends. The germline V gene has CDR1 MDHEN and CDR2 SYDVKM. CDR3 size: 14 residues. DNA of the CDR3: TGTGCCAGCAGTCTCCCACCCAGGGGTACTGAAGCTTTCTTT. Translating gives CASSLPPRGTEAFF.

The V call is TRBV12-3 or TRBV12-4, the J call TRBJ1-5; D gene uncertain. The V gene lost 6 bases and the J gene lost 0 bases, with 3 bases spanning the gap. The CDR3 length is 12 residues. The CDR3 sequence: CASSVSNQPQHF. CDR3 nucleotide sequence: TGTGCCAGCAGCGTTAGCAATCAGCCCCAGCATTTT.

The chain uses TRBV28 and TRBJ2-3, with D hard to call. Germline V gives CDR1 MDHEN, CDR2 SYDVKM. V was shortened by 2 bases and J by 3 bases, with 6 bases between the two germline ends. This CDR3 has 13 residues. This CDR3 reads CASSLPATDTQYF. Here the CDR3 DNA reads TGTGCCAGCAGTTTACCAGCGACAGATACGCAGTATTTT.

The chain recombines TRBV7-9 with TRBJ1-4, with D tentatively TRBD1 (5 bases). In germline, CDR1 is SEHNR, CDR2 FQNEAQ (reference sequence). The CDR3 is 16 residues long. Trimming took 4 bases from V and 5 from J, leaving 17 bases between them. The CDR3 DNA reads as TGTGCCAGCAGCTCATCGACAGCCCCGGCGAATGAAAAACTGTTTTTT. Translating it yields CASSSSTAPANEKLFF.

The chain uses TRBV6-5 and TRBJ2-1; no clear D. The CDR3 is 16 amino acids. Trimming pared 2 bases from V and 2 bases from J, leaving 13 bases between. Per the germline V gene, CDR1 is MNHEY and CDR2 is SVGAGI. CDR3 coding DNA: TGTGCCAGCAGTTACAGGAGTCCCGACCCCTACAATGAGCAGTTCTTC. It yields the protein CASSYRSPDPYNEQFF.

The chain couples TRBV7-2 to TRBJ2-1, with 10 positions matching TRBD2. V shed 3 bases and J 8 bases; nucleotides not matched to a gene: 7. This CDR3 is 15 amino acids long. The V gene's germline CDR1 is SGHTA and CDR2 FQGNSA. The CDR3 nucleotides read TGTGCCAGCAGCTTGCAGCGGGGGGGCCGCCATGAGCAGTTCTTC. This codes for CASSLQRGGRHEQFF. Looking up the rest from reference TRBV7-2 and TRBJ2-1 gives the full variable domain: GAGVSQSPSNKVTEKGKDVELRCDPISGHTALYWYRQSLGQGLEFLIYFQGNSAPDKSGLPSDRFSAERTGGSVSTLTIQRTQQEDSAVYLCASSLQRGGRHEQFFGPGTRLTVL.

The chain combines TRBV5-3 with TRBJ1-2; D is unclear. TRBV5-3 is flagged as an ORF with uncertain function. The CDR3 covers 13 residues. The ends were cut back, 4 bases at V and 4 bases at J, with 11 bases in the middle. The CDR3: CARSPAHFYGYTF. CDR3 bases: TGTGCCAGAAGCCCTGCTCATTTCTATGGCTACACCTTC.

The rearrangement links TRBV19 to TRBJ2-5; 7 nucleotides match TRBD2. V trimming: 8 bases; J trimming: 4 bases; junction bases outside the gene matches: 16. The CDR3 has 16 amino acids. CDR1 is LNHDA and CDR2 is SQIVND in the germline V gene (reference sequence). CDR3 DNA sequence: TGTGCCAGTGCCAACGCCCGATCGGGGGGACGAGAGACCCAGTACTTC. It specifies CASANARSGGRETQYF.

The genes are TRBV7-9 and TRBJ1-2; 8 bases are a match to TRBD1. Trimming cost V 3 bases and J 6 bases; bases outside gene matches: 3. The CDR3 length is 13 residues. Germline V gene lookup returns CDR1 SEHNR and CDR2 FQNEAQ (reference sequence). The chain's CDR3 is CASSFGQGNGYTF. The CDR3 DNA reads TGTGCCAGCAGCTTCGGACAGGGAAATGGCTACACCTTC.

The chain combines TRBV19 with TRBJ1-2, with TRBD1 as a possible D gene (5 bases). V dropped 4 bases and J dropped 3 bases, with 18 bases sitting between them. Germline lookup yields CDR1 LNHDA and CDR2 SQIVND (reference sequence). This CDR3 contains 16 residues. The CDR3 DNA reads TGTGCCAGTAGTACTATGCAGGGAAGCGGCGACTATGGCTACACCTTC. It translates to CASSTMQGSGDYGYTF.

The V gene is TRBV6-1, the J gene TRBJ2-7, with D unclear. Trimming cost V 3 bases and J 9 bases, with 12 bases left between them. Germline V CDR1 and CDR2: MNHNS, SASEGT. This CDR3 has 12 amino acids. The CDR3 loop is CASSDSGWAQYV. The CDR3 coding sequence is TGTGCCAGCAGTGACAGTGGTTGGGCGCAGTACGTC.

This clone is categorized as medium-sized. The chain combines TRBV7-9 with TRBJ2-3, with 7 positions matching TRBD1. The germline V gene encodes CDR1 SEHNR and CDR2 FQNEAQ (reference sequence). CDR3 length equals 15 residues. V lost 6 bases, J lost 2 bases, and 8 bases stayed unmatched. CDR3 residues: CASRARDRPTDTQYF. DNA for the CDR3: TGTGCCAGCAGGGCCCGGGACAGACCCACAGATACGCAGTATTTT.